The 15 T cell receptor beta chains below all came from one sample that was sequenced in a study of control samples from healthy donors and cancer patients. Sequenced by immunoSEQ multiplex PCR; TCRdb stores in-frame clones only, minus some. The sample carries some 200,000 clones, 91% recorded once. The sample comprised blood. These receptor sequences come from a woman under 40 in good health.

The chain couples TRBV7-9 to TRBJ1-2; 9 bases agree with TRBD1. This CDR3 contains 15 residues. V shed 2 bases, J shed 4 bases, and the junction held 5 bases outside the gene matches. Germline V gene sequence: CDR1 SEHNR, CDR2 FQNEAQ (reference sequence). The CDR3 DNA reads as TGTGCCAGCAGCTTACCTGTGGACAGGGGCTATGGCTACACCTTC. As protein: CASSLPVDRGYGYTF.

This clone showed up just once. The V call is TRBV24-1, the J call TRBJ2-2, with unresolved D. The CDR3 spans 10 residues. The V end lost 12 bases, the J end lost 7 bases, and 8 bases lay between the germline ends. In germline, CDR1 is KGHDR, CDR2 SFDVKD. CDR3 nucleotide sequence: TGTGCCTCCCTCGGCGGGGAGCTGTTTTTT. Encoded protein: CASLGGELFF.

The chain employs TRBV5-1 and TRBJ1-5; D call uncertain. The germline V and J ends were trimmed by 0 bases and 0 bases, with 7 bases remaining between them. This CDR3 is built from 15 residues. Germline lookup yields CDR1 SGHRS and CDR2 YFSETQ. CDR3 loop: CASSLAGDSNQPQHF. In DNA form, the CDR3 reads TGCGCCAGCAGCTTGGCCGGGGATAGCAATCAGCCCCAGCATTTT.

The CDR3 sequence: CASSPPTGGAETQYF. The CDR3 DNA follows: TGTGCCAGCTCACCACCGACAGGGGGCGCAGAGACCCAGTACTTC. The rearrangement joins TRBV18 to TRBJ2-5, with 10 positions matching TRBD1. V gave up 0 bases and J gave up 4 bases; unmatched junction bases: 2. The CDR3 loop spans 15 amino acids. In germline, CDR1 is KGHSH, CDR2 LQKENI.

The chain has TRBV30 and TRBJ1-3; D unclear. Germline CDR1 and CDR2: GTSNPN and SVGIG (reference sequence). This CDR3 has 11 residues. Trimming took 3 bases from V and 2 from J, leaving 2 bases between them. The CDR3 DNA follows: TGTGCCTGGAGCGCTGGAAACACCATATATTTT. Translating it yields CAWSAGNTIYF.

The CDR3 loop reads CASSLVSGREPFF. The DNA of the CDR3 is TGTGCCAGCAGTTTAGTTTCCGGGAGGGAACCTTTCTTT. V is TRBV28 and J is TRBJ1-1; D remains unclear. The ends were cut back, 2 bases at V and 12 bases at J, with 16 bases in the middle. There are 13 residues in the CDR3. CDR1 MDHEN and CDR2 SYDVKM come from the germline V gene.

The rearrangement uses TRBV24-1 and TRBJ1-3; D is uncertain. This CDR3 spans 16 amino acids. Germline CDR1 and CDR2: KGHDR and SFDVKD. V lost 0 bases and J lost 2, with 10 bases in between. In DNA, the CDR3 is TGTGCCACCAGTGATTTGCACAGCGAACCTGGAAACACCATATATTTT. It yields the protein CATSDLHSEPGNTIYF.

This clone was counted a single time. The genes are TRBV4-1 and TRBJ2-3; 11 positions match TRBD1. The J segment lost 0 bases and the V segment lost 4 bases, leaving 3 bases of the junction unmatched. The CDR3 runs to 16 residues. Germline V gives CDR1 MGHRA, CDR2 YSYEKL. The CDR3 DNA reads TGCGCCAGCAGCCCCGGACAGGGGGCTAGCACAGATACGCAGTATTTT. It codes for CASSPGQGASTDTQYF.

A note on this clone: A read error may account for a junction end that differs from germline. The chain combines TRBV5-4 with TRBJ1-4; D unclear. The V gene's germline CDR1 is SGHNT and CDR2 YYREEE (reference sequence). The CDR3 is made up of 12 amino acids. CDR3 nucleotide sequence: TGTGCCAGCAGCCTCCCTAACGAAAAACTGTTTTTT. Amino acid sequence: CASSLPNEKLFF.

The genes are TRBV10-1 and TRBJ1-1; D not certain. CDR3 length: 12 amino acids. The germline V gene encodes CDR1 WNHNN and CDR2 SYGVQD (reference sequence). Trimming removed 2 bases from V and 7 bases from J, with 8 bases in between. This CDR3 reads CASSEPGYEAFF. In DNA, the CDR3 is TGCGCCAGCAGTGAGCCGGGATATGAAGCTTTCTTT.

The chain's CDR3 is CASRGRGSANYGYTF. The CDR3 DNA reads as TGTGCCAGCAGGGGCAGGGGATCGGCTAACTATGGCTACACCTTC. V usage is TRBV27 and J usage is TRBJ1-2; D might be TRBD1 (6 bases). CDR3 length equals 15 residues. The germline CDR1 and CDR2 sequences are MNHEY and SMNVEV (reference sequence). With 6 bases removed from V and 0 bases from J, the gap between germline ends came to 14 bases.

This clone has just a few counts. This rearrangement joins TRBV27 to TRBJ1-2; TRBD1 matches at 7 bases. CDR3 size: 12 residues. Germline V lookup: CDR1 MNHEY, CDR2 SMNVEV (reference sequence). V lost 5 bases to trimming and J lost 7 bases; unmatched junction nucleotides: 4. In DNA form, the CDR3 reads TGTGCCAGCAGTACTCGACAGGGTGGCTACACCTTC. This gives the protein CASSTRQGGYTF.

This CDR3 is CASSPWGVTEAFF. In nucleotides, the CDR3 is TGTGCCAGCAGTCCTTGGGGGGTCACTGAAGCTTTCTTT. The rearrangement links TRBV27 to TRBJ1-1; TRBD1 is a possible D gene (5 bases). This CDR3 spans 13 amino acids. V dropped 5 bases and J dropped 4 bases, with 11 bases sitting between them. Germline V gene data show CDR1 as MNHEY and CDR2 as SMNVEV (reference sequence).

CDR3 sequence (DNA): TGTGCCAGCAGCGTAGGCCCGACTAGCGGGAGGAACGAGCAGTACTTC. It is translated as CASSVGPTSGRNEQYF. The chain combines TRBV9 with TRBJ2-5; 13 bases align to TRBD2. The end of the DNA is better explained by TRBJ2-7, so the J call may be wrong. Germline loops: CDR1 SGDLS, CDR2 YYNGEE. The CDR3 extends over 16 amino acids.

The chain links TRBV4-1 to TRBJ2-2; 9 nucleotides match TRBD2. This CDR3 has 17 residues. Trimming removed 1 base from V and 2 bases from J; junction bases left unmatched: 5. From germline, CDR1 is MGHRA and CDR2 YSYEKL. Here the CDR3 reads CASSQGLAGINTGELFF. Written as DNA, the CDR3 is TGCGCCAGCAGCCAAGGCCTAGCGGGGATTAACACCGGGGAGCTGTTTTTT.